The 11 T cell receptor beta chains in this list originate from one sample, sequenced in a study of blood T cell repertoires in COVID-19. Method: immunoSEQ multiplex PCR; TCRdb's copy keeps in-frame clones and lacks some. The table records about 410,000 clones, 90% of them present only once. The sequencing sample was made of PBMCs or T cells enriched from blood (not recorded which). These receptors all come from a man aged 18-30 years who had recovered from COVID-19.

Remarks on this clone: The sample has other DNA sequences that encode this CDR3 too. The V call is TRBV19, the J call TRBJ1-5; 7 bases are a match to TRBD1. V shed 5 bases and J 7 bases; nucleotides not matched to a gene: 8. The CDR3 is 14 amino acids. CDR1 is LNHDA and CDR2 is SQIVND in the germline V gene (reference sequence). CDR3 nucleotide sequence: TGTGCCAGTAGTCCCACAGGGGCTGGACAGCCCCAGCATTTT. Translated: CASSPTGAGQPQHF.

The CDR3 nucleotides are TGTGCCAGCAGCTTAAGGGAGTCGGTCTATGGCTACACCTTC. This encodes CASSLRESVYGYTF. This chain joins TRBV7-9 and TRBJ1-2; D remains ambiguous. CDR1 and CDR2 (germline): SEHNR, FQNEAQ (reference sequence). Trimming took 2 bases from V and 4 from J, leaving 11 bases between them. This CDR3 is 14 amino acids long.

This sequence joins TRBV29-1 and TRBJ2-2; D gene unclear. The germline V and J ends were trimmed by 4 bases and 4 bases, with 7 bases remaining between them. The CDR3 is made up of 12 amino acids. Germline CDR1 is SQVTM and CDR2 is ANQGSEA. CDR3: CSVGAGTGELFF. In DNA form, the CDR3 reads TGCAGCGTTGGGGCCGGCACCGGGGAGCTGTTTTTT.

The chain links TRBV4-1 to TRBJ2-7; unclear D gene. This CDR3 has 15 amino acids. The germline V gene has CDR1 MGHRA and CDR2 YSYEKL. Trimming took off 0 bases at V and 2 bases at J, with 11 bases between the two ends. CDR3: CASSQDSAVAYEQYF. For the CDR3, the DNA is TGCGCCAGCAGCCAAGACTCCGCGGTAGCCTACGAGCAGTACTTC.

The CDR3, as DNA: TGTGCCAGCAGTGGAGCCAGCAAAAACATTCAGTACTTC. Translating it yields CASSGASKNIQYF. This sequence joins TRBV2 and TRBJ2-4, with D unclear. This CDR3 spans 13 amino acids. With 4 bases removed from V and 3 bases from J, the gap between germline ends came to 7 bases. Per the germline V gene, CDR1 is SNHLY and CDR2 is FYNNEI.

This chain uses TRBV4-1 with TRBJ2-3; the match to TRBD2 covers 12 bases. The V gene's germline CDR1 is MGHRA and CDR2 YSYEKL. This CDR3 is 18 amino acids long. Trimming at V came to 4 bases and at J to 0 bases, leaving 8 bases not matched to a gene. CDR3 DNA sequence: TGCGCCAGCAGCCTATATTTTGGACTAGCGGGAAGCACAGATACGCAGTATTTT. Protein: CASSLYFGLAGSTDTQYF.

This clone appeared a single time. The chain recombines TRBV24-1 with TRBJ1-1; TRBD1 aligns across 8 bases. V lost 7 bases, J lost 1 base, and 4 bases stayed unmatched. Germline V lookup: CDR1 KGHDR, CDR2 SFDVKD. The CDR3 has 14 amino acids. CDR3 amino acids: CATSTGGPNTEAFF. The CDR3 nucleotides are TGTGCCACCAGCACAGGGGGTCCGAACACTGAAGCTTTCTTT.

Here the CDR3 reads CAIGAGQPHNEQFF. The CDR3 nucleotides are TGTGCCATCGGGGCTGGACAGCCACACAATGAGCAGTTCTTC. The gene calls are TRBV10-3 and TRBJ2-1; D is possibly TRBD1 (6 bases). This CDR3 has 14 residues. V was clipped by 8 bases and J by 5 bases, with 16 bases between them. Germline V CDR1 and CDR2: ENHRY, SYGVKD.

This clone occurred a few times. V and J are TRBV5-1 and TRBJ2-5; 11 nucleotides agree with TRBD2. Trimming cost V 4 bases and J 3 bases; bases outside gene matches: 5. The CDR3 is made up of 15 amino acids. Germline V gene data show CDR1 as SGHRS and CDR2 as YFSETQ. In DNA form, the CDR3 reads TGCGCCAGCAGCCCATTAGCGGGAGGGGAAGAGACCCAGTACTTC. As protein: CASSPLAGGEETQYF.

The J gene is TRBJ2-1, the V gene TRBV9; D might be TRBD2 (6 bases). This CDR3 is built from 17 residues. The germline V gene encodes CDR1 SGDLS and CDR2 YYNGEE. The V end was cut by 1 base, the J end by 9 bases, with 23 bases between. CDR3 loop: CASSVTNSGPLMGEQFF. The CDR3 DNA reads TGTGCCAGCAGCGTAACAAATAGCGGTCCCCTCATGGGTGAGCAGTTCTTC.

This rearrangement joins TRBV2 to TRBJ1-1; perhaps TRBD1 as D (5 bases). Trimming stripped 4 bases from V and 1 base from J, with 10 bases between. The germline gives CDR1 SNHLY, CDR2 FYNNEI. The CDR3 loop spans 14 amino acids. CDR3 nucleotide sequence: TGTGCCAGCAGTGGTTGGACAAAGAACACTGAAGCTTTCTTT. Encoded protein: CASSGWTKNTEAFF.